This paragraph reports one T cell receptor (beta chain). This receptor's antigen is unknown. The input lacks base qualities; no much larger clone sits a single base away. Receptor amplification or capture employed RT-PCR. Sequenced using an Illumina HiSeq 2500. In TCRdb, the public reads were trimmed at Q25 with fastp and aligned with MiXCR, with productive beta chains retained. Rows with one shared CDR3 protein collapse into an entry with the most common genes and DNA. This sample is represented by some 180,000 distinct CDR3 sequences; approximately 9.2% of them were singletons. In total, the top ten clones hold 11% of the sample. The sample comes from a study of response to subunit inactivated influenza vaccine (dated by TCRdb to the late 2010s). Broadly, across the study: Deep quantitative T cell receptor repertoire profiling was used in the study to track responses to a trivalent subunit inactivated influenza vaccine. Results and caveats for the whole study, not just this receptor: According to the authors, only a limited number of new T cells may be recruited by each seasonal influenza vaccination.

There are 15 amino acids in the CDR3, from cysteine to phenylalanine inclusive. Only the CDR3 part of the read is kept: 45 bases, read in frame from the first base. At the junction V is shortened by 6 bases and J by 6 bases; bases outside the gene matches: 12. CDR1 is given as DFQATT and CDR2 as SNEGSKA, both from the germline V gene (reference sequence). Here the sequenced sample was non-naive T cells sorted from PBMCs, taken on the day of vaccination. The sample's cell subset or site label is to be understood as: memory T cell fraction. Here the chain combines TRBV20-1 and TRBJ2-3, with 10 central nucleotides matching TRBD2. This sequence was found in a man aged 50-60 years who received an inactivated influenza vaccine. Donor details come from another sample of the same person, matched by shared clones. The CDR3 protein sequence reads: CSAPGGSGGSDTQYF. At the DNA level, the sequence is TGCAGTGCCCCCGGGGGTAGCGGGGGGAGTGATACGCAGTATTTT.